The entry that follows covers one T cell receptor beta chain sequence. Its matching antigen is unknown. The Oncomine TCR Beta short-read assay sequenced DNA from cultured CD4+ T cells. Using the QIAamp micro DNA kit, genomic DNA was extracted from the CD4+ T cells that had been cultured. MiXCR, applied by TCRdb to the PCR reads, yields one record per CDR3 protein. The sample gives roughly 4,400 distinct CDR3 sequences, approximately 52% of which show up once; roughly a fifth is in the top ten. The entry originates in a study of vaccination and CD4 T cells after COVID-19. Study context: Participants received two doses of either BNT162b2 or mRNA-1273 vaccine. The cells were exposed to overlapping spike peptides originating from SARS-CoV-2, HCoV-NL63, HCoV-OC43 and HCoV-229E for stimulation.

CDR1 and CDR2 (germline): MGHDK, SYGVNS. After removal of 2 bases from V and 6 bases from J, the junction contained 10 bases not matched to a gene. The CDR3 runs to 15 residues. The treatment was: roughly 10-day PBMC culture with coronavirus spike peptide pools or control peptides (ViraFEST assay). There were positive PCR dates ranging from March to December 2020, all predating US Alpha, Beta and Delta variants. The TCR comes from a human donor who had recovered from COVID-19. The sequenced sample was CD4+ T cells from blood, cultured in vitro. V is TRBV25-1 and J is TRBJ2-7; 7 bases align to TRBD2. The chain's CDR3 is CASSEGVGGRVEQYF. The CDR3 nucleotides are TGTGCCAGCAGTGAAGGAGTGGGAGGGCGGGTCGAGCAGTACTTC.